One and the same sample provided the 26 T cell receptor beta chains below, sequenced in a study of blood T cell repertoires in COVID-19. This table comes from immunoSEQ multiplex PCR, and its TCRdb copy is limited to in-frame clones, with some not included. Of about 100,000 clones detected, 88% appear once; the ten largest clones hold roughly 6.5%. Sequenced material: peripheral blood. The receptors shown here come from a woman between 55 and 75 years old with acute or convalescent COVID-19.

This clone was counted once. V is TRBV10-3 and J is TRBJ2-7; 7 bases agree with TRBD2. This CDR3 has 16 amino acids. The ends lost 8 bases at V and 2 bases at J; junction bases unmatched: 15. Germline assignment: CDR1 ENHRY and CDR2 SYGVKD. CDR3 in DNA: TGTGCCATCTCGGCCACTCTGATGCGGGAGACCTACGAGCAGTACTTC. Amino acid sequence: CAISATLMRETYEQYF.

This clone was detected a few times. J is TRBJ1-3 and V is TRBV3-1 (or the pseudogene TRBV3-2); no firm D call. V lost 4 bases, J lost 2 bases, and 15 bases lay in between. The CDR3 consists of 16 residues. Germline CDR1 is LGHDT and CDR2 is YNNKEL (reference sequence). The CDR3 is CASSLRARRAGNTIYF. DNA for the CDR3: TGTGCCAGCAGCCTGCGAGCTCGGCGGGCTGGAAACACCATATATTTT.

This clone was seen only a few times. The chain combines TRBV3-1 (or the pseudogene TRBV3-2) with TRBJ1-5; TRBD1 matches at 9 bases. Trimming took 5 bases from V and 4 from J; bases not matched to a gene: 6. The germline V gene encodes CDR1 LGHDT and CDR2 YNNKEL (reference sequence). The CDR3 covers 15 residues. The CDR3 loop reads CASSARGQGNQPQHF. As DNA, the CDR3 is TGTGCCAGCAGCGCTCGAGGACAGGGGAATCAGCCCCAGCATTTT.

The gene calls are TRBV5-1 and TRBJ2-3, with TRBD1 identical over 10 bases. From germline, CDR1 is SGHRS and CDR2 YFSETQ. The CDR3 spans 15 residues. The junction had 5 bases not matched to a gene; V was cut back by 0 bases and J by 7 bases. CDR3 coding DNA: TGCGCCAGCAGCTTGGGCGGACAGGGGGAGTATACGCAGTATTTT. The encoded protein is CASSLGGQGEYTQYF.

This clone has only one observation. The rearrangement uses TRBV10-1 and TRBJ2-1; 11 bases match TRBD2. Per the germline V gene, CDR1 is WNHNN and CDR2 is SYGVQD (reference sequence). V trimming: 0 bases; J trimming: 6 bases; junction bases outside the gene matches: 4. The CDR3 is 16 amino acids. The CDR3 loop is CASSESGLAVINEQFF. CDR3 DNA sequence: TGCGCCAGCAGTGAGTCGGGACTAGCGGTTATCAATGAGCAGTTCTTC.

The chain carries TRBV19 and TRBJ2-2, with 8 bases fitting TRBD1. This CDR3 has 16 residues. V trimming: 0 bases; J trimming: 6 bases; junction bases outside the gene matches: 6. Germline V gene data show CDR1 as LNHDA and CDR2 as SQIVND (reference sequence). CDR3 sequence: CASSIDYRGVSGELFF. The CDR3 nucleotides read TGTGCCAGTAGTATAGATTACAGGGGGGTTTCCGGGGAGCTGTTTTTT.

This clone was recorded once. The rearrangement links TRBV7-9 to TRBJ2-4; possibly TRBD2 for D (5 bases). The CDR3 has 13 residues. Germline V gene data show CDR1 as SEHNR and CDR2 as FQNEAQ (reference sequence). V gave up 2 bases and J gave up 8 bases, with 10 bases separating them. CDR3 nucleotides: TGTGCCAGCAGCTTACGGGGAGTTCACATTCAGTACTTC. Encoded protein: CASSLRGVHIQYF. The full variable domain, with the rest looked up from reference TRBV7-9 and TRBJ2-4, is DTGVSQNPRHKITKRGQNVTFRCDPISEHNRLYWYRQTLGQGPEFLTYFQNEAQLEKSRLLSDRFSAERPKGSFSTLEIQRTEQGDSAMYLCASSLRGVHIQYFGAGTRLSVL.

The chain couples TRBV7-8 to TRBJ1-1, with D maybe TRBD1 (6 bases). This CDR3 spans 15 amino acids. Germline V gene sequence: CDR1 SGHVS, CDR2 FQNEAQ. Trimming pared 6 bases from V and 4 bases from J, leaving 18 bases between. DNA for the CDR3: TGTGCCAGCAGACGTCGCGGGGGGGCTGGCACTGAAGCTTTCTTT. This gives the protein CASRRRGGAGTEAFF.

The chain employs TRBV18 and TRBJ2-7; a possible D gene is TRBD2 (7 bases). The CDR3 sequence is 13 residues long. Deletions cut 9 bases from V and 2 bases from J, with 14 bases between. CDR1 and CDR2 from the germline V gene are KGHSH and LQKENI. The CDR3 DNA reads as TGTGCCAGTCAGTCGGGGGGCACCTACGAGCAGTACTTC. It yields the protein CASQSGGTYEQYF.

The chain recombines TRBV15 with TRBJ1-4, with D maybe TRBD1 (5 bases). Germline CDR1 is LNHNV and CDR2 is YYDKDF (reference sequence). This CDR3 comprises 16 residues. Trimming stripped 0 bases from V and 8 bases from J, with 16 bases between. The CDR3 region is CATSRDRLLGGEKLFF. CDR3 bases: TGTGCCACCAGCAGAGATCGGCTCCTCGGGGGGGAAAAACTGTTTTTT. The full variable domain, with the rest looked up from reference TRBV15 and TRBJ1-4, is DAMVIQNPRYQVTQFGKPVTLSCSQTLNHNVMYWYQQKSSQAPKLLFHYYDKDFNNEADTPDNFQSRRPNTSFCFLDIRSPGLGDTAMYLCATSRDRLLGGEKLFFGSGTQLSVL.

The chain combines TRBV5-1 with TRBJ1-3; D might be TRBD1 (5 bases). The CDR3 consists of 18 residues. Germline CDR1 and CDR2: SGHRS and YFSETQ. Trimming removed 0 bases at V and 0 bases at J, with 16 bases between. CDR3 sequence: CASSLDGIGGASGNTIYF. CDR3 nucleotide sequence: TGCGCCAGCAGCTTGGATGGGATCGGAGGGGCCTCTGGAAACACCATATATTTT.

The chain links TRBV5-4 to TRBJ1-2; D perhaps matches TRBD1 (6 bases). The CDR3 covers 13 residues. Trimming removed 1 base from V and 8 bases from J, with 12 bases in between. Germline CDR1 is SGHNT and CDR2 is YYREEE (reference sequence). This CDR3 is CASSLFRGAGYTF. In DNA, the CDR3 is TGTGCCAGCAGCTTGTTCAGGGGTGCCGGCTACACCTTC.

A single count supports this clone. The CDR3: CASSVLDSVGNTIYF. The CDR3, as DNA: TGTGCCAGCAGCGTATTGGACAGTGTTGGAAACACCATATATTTT. This chain joins TRBV9 and TRBJ1-3; TRBD1 is a possible D gene (6 bases). Germline V gives CDR1 SGDLS, CDR2 YYNGEE. The ends were cut back, 1 base at V and 3 bases at J, with 11 bases in the middle. The CDR3 runs to 15 residues.

This chain links TRBV6-5 with TRBJ1-6; 9 positions match TRBD1. This CDR3 is 15 amino acids long. After removal of 6 bases from V and 10 bases from J, the junction contained 10 bases not matched to a gene. CDR1 is MNHEY, CDR2 SVGAGI, per germline. The CDR3 loop reads CASSIIDRGGSPLHF. DNA of the CDR3: TGTGCCAGCAGCATAATCGACAGGGGGGGCTCACCCCTCCACTTT.

The V call is TRBV23-1, the J call TRBJ2-1; 10 nucleotides agree with TRBD1. TRBV23-1 is reported as an ORF; its role is uncertain. This CDR3 spans 15 amino acids. The V and J ends lost 4 bases and 4 bases, in that order; junction bases with no gene match: 4. This CDR3 is CASSLDRGRYNEQFF. The CDR3, as DNA: TGCGCCAGCAGTCTAGACAGGGGGCGTTACAATGAGCAGTTCTTC.

The chain combines TRBV4-2 with TRBJ1-3; 7 nucleotides align to TRBD1. CDR1 is LGHNA and CDR2 is YNFKEQ in the germline V gene. Germline trimming cut 1 base from V and 1 base from J; bases unmatched to any gene: 1. The CDR3 is 15 amino acids. The CDR3 region is CASSQAGGSGNTIYF. CDR3 nucleotide sequence: TGTGCCAGCAGCCAAGCAGGGGGGTCTGGAAACACCATATATTTT.

The genes are TRBV27 and TRBJ2-1; TRBD2 might be the D (5 bases). Deletions cut 2 bases from V and 10 bases from J, with 12 bases between. This CDR3 contains 13 residues. CDR1 is MNHEY and CDR2 is SMNVEV in the germline V gene (reference sequence). The CDR3 bases are TGTGCCAGCAGTTTAAGGTCCCGCGGGGAGCAGTTCTTC. Translation gives CASSLRSRGEQFF.

V is TRBV5-4 and J is TRBJ1-2; D uncertain. This CDR3 comprises 16 residues. Germline-derived CDR1 and CDR2 are SGHNT and YYREEE (reference sequence). Trimming took 1 base from V and 2 from J, leaving 15 bases between them. The CDR3 DNA reads as TGTGCCAGCAGCTTGCCTTTGAGGGATTGGAACTATGGCTACACCTTC. Translation gives CASSLPLRDWNYGYTF.

The CDR3 sequence is CASSPTRQEQYV. DNA of the CDR3: TGTGCCAGCAGCCCGACGAGACAGGAGCAGTACGTC. V and J are TRBV6-5 and TRBJ2-7, with D possibly being TRBD1 (5 bases). The CDR3 loop spans 12 amino acids. Germline V lookup: CDR1 MNHEY, CDR2 SVGAGI. V lost 6 bases and J lost 7, with 13 bases in between.

The V and J genes are TRBV15 and TRBJ2-5, with 15 bases that match TRBD2. The CDR3 is 18 amino acids. The germline V gene has CDR1 LNHNV and CDR2 YYDKDF (reference sequence). V lost 0 bases, J lost 4 bases, and 6 bases stayed unmatched. The CDR3 DNA reads TGTGCCACCAGCAGAGATGACTGGGGACTAGCGGGAGGAGAGACCCAGTACTTC. It encodes CATSRDDWGLAGGETQYF.

This clone was seen a single time. V is TRBV19 and J is TRBJ2-6, with 9 bases fitting TRBD2. Germline V lookup: CDR1 LNHDA, CDR2 SQIVND (reference sequence). The CDR3 is made up of 16 amino acids. J was trimmed by 0 bases and V by 7 bases; bases with no gene match: 4. This CDR3 is CASMLAGISGANVLTF. CDR3 coding DNA: TGTGCCAGTATGCTAGCGGGGATCTCTGGGGCCAACGTCCTGACTTTC.

DNA for the CDR3: TGTGCCAGCAGCTTACCGACCGGACAGGGAGGGGGTGGCTACACCTTC. Protein sequence: CASSLPTGQGGGGYTF. This chain joins TRBV11-2 and TRBJ1-2; TRBD1 agrees at 8 bases. V lost 2 bases to trimming and J lost 7 bases; unmatched junction nucleotides: 12. This CDR3 is built from 16 residues. Germline values: CDR1 SGHAT, CDR2 FQNNGV.

The V and J genes are TRBV7-2 and TRBJ2-1; the match to TRBD2 covers 8 bases. Trimming removed 5 bases from V and 3 bases from J; junction bases left unmatched: 6. Germline CDR1 SGHTA, CDR2 FQGNSA. This CDR3 has 15 amino acids. CDR3 DNA sequence: TGTGCCAGCAGCGTGAGCGGGAGTATCTACAATGAGCAGTTCTTC. Translating it yields CASSVSGSIYNEQFF.

V is TRBV10-3 and J is TRBJ1-5; no definite D call. Trimming left V 3 bases short and J 1 base short, with 10 bases between. Germline lookup yields CDR1 ENHRY and CDR2 SYGVKD. The CDR3 extends over 15 amino acids. Here the CDR3 reads CAISESIGSNQPQHF. Here the CDR3 DNA reads TGTGCCATCAGTGAAAGTATCGGGAGCAATCAGCCCCAGCATTTT.

The V call is TRBV5-6, the J call TRBJ1-1; 7 nucleotides agree with TRBD1. Trimming removed 4 bases from V and 4 bases from J; junction bases left unmatched: 4. Germline assignment: CDR1 SGHDT and CDR2 YYEEEE. This CDR3 spans 13 amino acids. The CDR3 nucleotides are TGTGCCAGCAGCGCTGGGACAGCCACTGAAGCTTTCTTT. Translating gives CASSAGTATEAFF.

The chain joins TRBV6-5 to TRBJ1-1; 7 bases are a match to TRBD1. The V gene end was trimmed by 4 bases and the J gene end by 3 bases; junction bases not matched to a gene: 8. CDR3 length: 15 residues. Germline CDR1 is MNHEY and CDR2 is SVGAGI. Here the CDR3 reads CASSFQGGAYTEAFF. The CDR3 nucleotides are TGTGCCAGCAGTTTCCAAGGGGGCGCCTACACTGAAGCTTTCTTT.